This TCR beta chain comes out of a study of T-cell reconstitution after alpha-beta-depleted transplantation in children. This clonotype has a count of ten or more. This CDR3 region has 15 residues. J was trimmed by 5 bases and V by 5 bases; bases with no gene match: 10. Germline CDR1 and CDR2: DFQATT and SNEGSKA (reference sequence). Preparation of the TCRbeta library used unique molecular identifiers. TCRdb passed the PCR reads through MiXCR, listing each CDR3 protein once. The sample gives a few hundred thousand distinct CDR3 sequences, over 9.5% of which show up once; around 5.1% is in the top ten.

The chain has TRBV20-1 and TRBJ2-1, with 9 bases that match TRBD1. Sequencing used PBMCs from the stem cell graft donor, obtained from the stem cell graft. This clonotype was obtained from a human donor who donated a stem cell graft to a child with SCID. The CDR3 nucleotides are TGCAGTGCTCCCCACCGGACAGGGGCCCACAATGAGCAGTTCTTC. Translating gives CSAPHRTGAHNEQFF.